The text below deals with one T cell receptor beta chain. V trimming: 3 bases; J trimming: 0 bases; junction bases outside the gene matches: 2. The CDR3 contains 17 residues. Germline V gives CDR1 KGHDR, CDR2 SFDVKD. The data were taken from a study of regulatory T cells in long-lasting Graves disease. The authors built TCR beta libraries using iRepertoire HTBI primers and Arm-PCR of CDR3 regions. TCRdb re-derived calls from the multiplex PCR reads in MiXCR, one entry per CDR3 protein. This table has 700,000 or so distinct CDR3 sequences, 25% to 35% appearing once. Time point: persistent/refractory GD, antithyroid drugs over 5 years with positive TRAb. TCR sequences were obtained from RNA taken from PBMCs. Peripheral blood, around 9.4 milliliters of it, was drawn into EDTA tubes.

This rearrangement joins TRBV24-1 to TRBJ2-3, with 13 positions matching TRBD2. The sample consisted of peripheral blood mononuclear cells (PBMCs), taken when the disease was refractory, from a patient treated with antithyroid drugs. The TCR was taken from a female donor with Graves disease. For the CDR3, the DNA is TGTGCCACCAGTGATGGGACTAGCGGGGAGAGCACAGATACGCAGTATTTT. It encodes CATSDGTSGESTDTQYF.